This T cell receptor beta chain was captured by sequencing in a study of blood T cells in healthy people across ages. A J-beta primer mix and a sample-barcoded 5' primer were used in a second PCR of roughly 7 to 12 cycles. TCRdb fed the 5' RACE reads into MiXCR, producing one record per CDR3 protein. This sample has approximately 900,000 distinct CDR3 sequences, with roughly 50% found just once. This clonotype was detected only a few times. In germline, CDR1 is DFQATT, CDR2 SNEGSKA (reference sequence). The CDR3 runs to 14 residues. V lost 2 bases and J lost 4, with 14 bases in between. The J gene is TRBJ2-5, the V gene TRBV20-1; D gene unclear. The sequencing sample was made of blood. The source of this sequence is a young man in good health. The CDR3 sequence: CSARLVIFGETQYF. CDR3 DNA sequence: TGCAGTGCTAGACTTGTTATTTTTGGAGAGACCCAGTACTTC.